The following is a T cell receptor beta chain sequence with its context. Antigen unknown. This sample stems from a study of cytomegalovirus exposure and HLA in healthy donors. Study-wide background: Approximately 85 million unique TCRs from HLA-typed donors were held in an early release of data. Findings of the study overall: Presence/absence analysis assumed near-uniform sequencing depth across donors.

Germline V CDR1 and CDR2: MNHNS, SASEGT. J lost 5 bases, V lost 6 bases, and 4 bases had no gene match. The CDR3 is 14 residues long. It was with 60 Vbeta and 13 Jbeta primers that the PCR ran. Measured with immunoSEQ multiplex PCR; TCRdb has only the in-frame clones, and not every one. Altogether roughly 200,000 clones are present, about four fifths being singletons, with the ten largest covering around an eighth. The V gene is TRBV6-1, the J gene TRBJ1-1; 12 bases map to TRBD1. Material: PBMCs. The TCR was taken from a woman aged 30 to 39 in good health and CMV-seropositive. The CDR3 loop reads CASRLGQGATEAFF. The CDR3 DNA reads as TGTGCCAGCAGACTGGGACAGGGGGCGACTGAAGCTTTCTTT.